The clone carrying this T cell receptor beta chain was detected a few times. Its matching antigen is unknown. Trimming took 3 bases from V and 4 from J; bases not matched to a gene: 9. In germline, CDR1 is MDHEN, CDR2 SYDVKM. This CDR3 has 16 residues. The sample is drawn from a study of early T cells in non-severe SARS-CoV-2 infection. Overall study context: Chains from this unsorted whole-blood bulk RNA could not be paired.

Individually, cDNA molecules had unique molecular identifiers attached to them. TCRdb passed the 5' RACE reads through MiXCR, listing each CDR3 protein once. This table holds about 68,000 distinct CDR3 sequences, approximately 10% found once. Study-wide points: Matching against VDJdb likely underestimated virus-specific expansions, favoring anti-spike CD8.

The TCR sequence derives from an adult who was a healthcare worker with PCR-confirmed SARS-CoV-2 infection or an uninfected control (not recorded which). Sample: whole blood. The chain links TRBV28 to TRBJ1-3, with 7 bases identical to TRBD1. The CDR3 sequence is CASSFPGGIYGNTIYF. CDR3 in DNA: TGTGCCAGCAGTTTTCCAGGGGGGATTTACGGAAACACCATATATTTT.